The TCR beta chain described here comes from a study of graft-versus-host responses after intestinal transplantation. The V end was cut by 4 bases, the J end by 0 bases, with 10 bases between. Germline CDR1 reads KGHSH; CDR2 reads LQKENI. This CDR3 is 15 amino acids long. Data came from immunoSEQ multiplex PCR; TCRdb stores just in-frame clones and leaves some out. Altogether more than 50,000 clones are present, about 89% being singletons, with the ten largest covering 5% to 6.5%. Sequencing was performed on PBMCs, taken 650 to 670 days after intestinal transplant. The TCR originated in a human patient who received an intestinal transplant, so some T cells may come from the graft donor. The chain uses TRBV18 and TRBJ1-5; TRBD1 might be the D (6 bases). CDR3 amino acids: CASSLGGGSNQPQHF. For the CDR3, the DNA is TGTGCCAGCTCACTCGGAGGGGGTAGCAATCAGCCCCAGCATTTT.